This T cell receptor beta chain was found in a study of T cell changes during pregnancy in multiple sclerosis. Clones were sequenced by immunoSEQ multiplex PCR, and TCRdb holds only the in-frame ones, with some missing. The profile covers 69,000 or so clones, with around 90% appearing a single time and over 0.25% taken by the ten largest. V lost 2 bases and J lost 0, with 10 bases in between. Germline V CDR1 and CDR2: MNHNS, SASEGT. The CDR3 is made up of 15 amino acids. The TCR sequence derives from a female donor in good health, enrolled as a control in a pregnancy study. V usage is TRBV6-1 and J usage is TRBJ1-2; a weak D match, TRBD1 (5 bases). Sequenced material: CD4+ T cells from peripheral blood mononuclear cells, taken in the third trimester of pregnancy. CDR3 DNA sequence: TGTGCCAGCAGTGAAAGGGGCAGAGCTAACTATGGCTACACCTTC. Amino acids: CASSERGRANYGYTF.